This T cell receptor (beta chain) derives from a study of blood T cell repertoires in COVID-19 (TCRdb year 2020). Regarding the research as a whole: Collaborator samples came from the United States, Italy and Spain and covered acute and convalescent phases of COVID-19. Samples came from the ongoing ImmuneRACE study (first 160 participants) plus 1,254 subjects from 6 global collaborators. Subjects who had been exposed to COVID-19, were actively infected with it, or had recovered from it provided the deeply sampled blood TCRbeta repertoires that made up the dataset. HLA class I and class II types, where available, came from metadata supplied by the sample provider rather than from assay-based typing. The material from the prospective study consisted of cDNA or gDNA derived from T cells, B-cell-depleted T cells, or PBMCs. Nearly every sample came with metadata listing a de-identified subject ID, COVID-19 status, age in years and sex. The repertoires were made available in a free public database intended to serve as a resource for research on the immune response to SARS-CoV-2.

In the case of this clone: What antigen it recognizes has not been identified. No base qualities exist here, and no much larger clone lies one base off it.

TCRbeta CDR3 regions were amplified from genomic DNA using the immunoSEQ Assay, a bias-controlled multiplex PCR. As for the original processing: Nucleated cell counts per sample were estimated from amplification of reference gene primers within the assay. To quantify the absolute abundance of each unique TCRbeta CDR3 rearrangement, sequence reads were collapsed and filtered. For each sample, productive Simpson clonality was calculated as the square root of Simpson's diversity index over productive rearrangements. In its TCRdb copy, this immuneACCESS table keeps in-frame sequences only and misses some clones. Where compared with another copy, unresolved V genes explain less than half of these, and the others have no known cause. That table supplies the V and J calls and clone size; D and trimming were determined from the DNA. The sample yields under 60,000 clones; roughly nine tenths were counted once. Of the sample, over 1.5% is held by the ten largest clones.

Overall study results and their limits: How much clinical and demographic metadata was included differed by source and by participant, and the metadata was provided uncurated.

Collaborating institutions collected whole blood in K2EDTA tubes following their own protocols. For TCRbeta analysis, collaborators shipped samples in one of three forms: frozen whole blood, isolated PBMCs, or DNA extracted from either of those sample types. Counted from cysteine to phenylalanine, this CDR3 has 14 amino acids. Just the 42-base CDR3 DNA is kept, in frame starting at base 1. The trim is 4 bases for V and 6 bases for J, with a gap of 15 bases between the germline ends. As encoded in the germline V gene, CDR1 is LGHNA while CDR2 is YNFKEQ. The sample comprised peripheral blood. This receptor was obtained from a man aged 55 to 69 with acute or convalescent COVID-19. The sequence joins TRBV4-2 to TRBJ1-1, and possibly TRBD1, on 5 matching bases. DNA sequence: TGTGCCAGCAGCCCCGGACAAGGGGCTGCTGAAGCTTTCTTT. Translated, this gives CASSPGQGAAEAFF.